These T cell receptor beta chains were read from a single sample in a study of T-cell memory formation after mild COVID-19. TCRdb used MiXCR to reprocess the 5' RACE reads, holding one entry per CDR3 protein. The sample gives some 450,000 distinct CDR3 sequences, over 15% of which show up once; around a fifth is in the top ten. Sequencing was done on a sample of PBMCs or a T cell subset sorted from them (not recorded which). The receptors were sampled from a man between 18 and 35 years old who had mild COVID-19 (a few samples of this study predate the infection). Cell type and time point are not known. Each CDR3 is given without its conserved first and last residue. D genes are given only for firm matches. The size of a clone is reported for some rows only, either as once, few or many, or as a class for expanded clones.

j_gene	d_gene	v_gene	len	abundance	CDR3aa
TRBJ2-2	-	TRBV5-1	11	few	ASSPRSTGELF
TRBJ1-1	-	TRBV7-3	12	-	ASSLIPGRTEAF
TRBJ2-2	TRBD2	TRBV7-3	15	few	ASSRRPGLGNTGELF
TRBJ2-5	-	TRBV12-3/TRBV12-4	11	many	ASSLRYQETQY
TRBJ2-1	-	TRBV5-1	14	once	ASSLAIVGGRQEQF
TRBJ2-5	-	TRBV5-6	13	-	ASSLAVAGWETQY
TRBJ2-7	-	TRBV7-2	12	few	ASSPVRGTYEQY
TRBJ2-3	TRBD2	TRBV7-2	16	many	ASSLEGTSGRNINTQY
TRBJ2-3	-	TRBV20-1	13	-	SARDMQASTDTQY
TRBJ2-5	-	TRBV20-1	11	few	SASRDFQETQY
TRBJ1-1	-	TRBV6-5	12	-	ASSSYPSSRHSL
TRBJ1-1	-	TRBV28	12	few	ASSLTPLNTEAF
TRBJ2-1	-	TRBV6-4	10	few	ASRSSSNEQF
TRBJ1-3	-	TRBV15	10	-	AITGPGNTIY
TRBJ2-7	TRBD1	TRBV10-3	13	-	AISVTGQGIDEQY
TRBJ2-4	-	TRBV7-2	11	few	ASSTQDQNIQY
TRBJ2-3	TRBD2	TRBV6-5	14	-	ASRFSLAGLGETQY
TRBJ2-1	TRBD2	TRBV24-1	13	-	ATSEAGTSGNEQF
TRBJ1-1	-	TRBV6-5	14	-	ASSYFPAELNTEAF
TRBJ1-5	-	TRBV12-3/TRBV12-4	13	few	ASSPGDISNQPQH
TRBJ2-2	TRBD2	TRBV6-2/TRBV6-3	13	few	ASRVGTRDTGELF
TRBJ2-5	-	TRBV5-1	14	-	ASSGTGTPFQETQY
TRBJ2-6	-	TRBV7-6	13	-	ASSGPSSGANVLT
TRBJ1-6	TRBD1	TRBV9	12	-	ASSVAGQLSPLH
TRBJ1-1	-	TRBV19	12	few	ASSMEGLNTEAF
TRBJ2-1	-	TRBV23-1	13	-	ASSQLRGASMKQF
TRBJ2-4	TRBD1	TRBV7-2	13	-	ASSALGQGMNIQY
TRBJ1-5	-	TRBV23-1	13	-	ASSQYRPGYQPQH
TRBJ2-7	TRBD1	TRBV5-1	15	few	ASSRTGAPQRGYEQY
TRBJ1-3	-	TRBV25-1	13	-	ASSEIGRGGNTIY
TRBJ1-2	TRBD1	TRBV7-3	14	few	ASSQIGQGASRGYT
TRBJ2-1	TRBD2	TRBV11-2	15	-	ASCLGDSGGLYNEQF
TRBJ1-2	TRBD1	TRBV5-1	14	-	ASSPREGARSYGYT
TRBJ1-2	TRBD1	TRBV6-5	13	many	ASSYPATGDGGYT
TRBJ2-5	-	TRBV11-1	10	-	ASSLAEGSQY
TRBJ2-7	-	TRBV6-1	14	-	ASSDGILSGTYEQY
TRBJ2-3	-	TRBV4-2	10	many	ASSQEYDTQY
TRBJ1-2	-	TRBV4-1	13	-	ASSQVRASGHGYT
TRBJ2-2	-	TRBV2	12	few	ASSEAGGTGELF
TRBJ1-2	TRBD1	TRBV7-2	13	-	ASSLVQDRDYGYT
TRBJ2-5	-	TRBV5-6	10	few	ASSLGTATQY
TRBJ2-1	TRBD2	TRBV15	16	few	ATSGPGLAGGAYNEQF
TRBJ1-5	TRBD1	TRBV10-3	13	-	AIRGAGQDNQPQH
TRBJ2-4	TRBD1	TRBV6-5	13	-	ASSYSDREGGIQY
TRBJ2-3	-	TRBV7-2	11	few	ASSLLGVDTQY